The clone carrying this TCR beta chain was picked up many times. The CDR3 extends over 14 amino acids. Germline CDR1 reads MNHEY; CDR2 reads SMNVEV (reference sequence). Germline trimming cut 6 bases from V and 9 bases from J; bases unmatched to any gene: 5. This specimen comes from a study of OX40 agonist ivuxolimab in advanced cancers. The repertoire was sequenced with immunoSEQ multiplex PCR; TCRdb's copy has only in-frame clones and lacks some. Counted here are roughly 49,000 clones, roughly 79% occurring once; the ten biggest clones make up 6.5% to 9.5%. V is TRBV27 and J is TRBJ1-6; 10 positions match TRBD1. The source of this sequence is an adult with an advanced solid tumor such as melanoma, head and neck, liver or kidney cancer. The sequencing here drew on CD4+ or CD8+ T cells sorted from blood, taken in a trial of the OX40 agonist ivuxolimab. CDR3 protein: CASSWGQGTSPLHF. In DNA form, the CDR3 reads TGTGCCAGCAGCTGGGGACAGGGGACTTCACCCCTCCACTTT.